This TCR beta chain was sequenced in a study of shared clonotypes between healthy human individuals. The study, taken as a whole, reports: Unshared clonotypes carried lower generation probabilities than those common to all four donors. Sharing across four donors was highest in naive CD4 (roughly 5%) and lowest in memory CD8 (roughly 0.4%). Larger estimated richness was generally seen in naive subsets than in memory subsets.

The sorted-subset replicate PCRs were given 150 to 200 ng DNA, which is 30,000 or so T cell genomes. Data came from immunoSEQ multiplex PCR; TCRdb stores just in-frame clones and leaves some out. The data hold a few hundred thousand clones, with 97% observed a single time. The CDR3 totals 16 residues. After removal of 5 bases from V and 7 bases from J, the junction contained 13 bases not matched to a gene. Per germline, CDR1 SGHVS and CDR2 FNYEAQ. Worth noting for this clone: Its antigen remains unidentified.

Material for sequencing was naive CD4+ T cells sorted from blood. Subset here: CD45RA+ positively selected. The TCR originated in a woman aged 30 to 39 in good health. This rearrangement joins TRBV7-6 to TRBJ2-7; 11 bases are shared with TRBD2. CDR3 nucleotide sequence: TGTGCCAGCAGCCCCCTCGATTTAGCGGGAGGGGGAGAGCAGTACTTC. This gives the protein CASSPLDLAGGGEQYF.